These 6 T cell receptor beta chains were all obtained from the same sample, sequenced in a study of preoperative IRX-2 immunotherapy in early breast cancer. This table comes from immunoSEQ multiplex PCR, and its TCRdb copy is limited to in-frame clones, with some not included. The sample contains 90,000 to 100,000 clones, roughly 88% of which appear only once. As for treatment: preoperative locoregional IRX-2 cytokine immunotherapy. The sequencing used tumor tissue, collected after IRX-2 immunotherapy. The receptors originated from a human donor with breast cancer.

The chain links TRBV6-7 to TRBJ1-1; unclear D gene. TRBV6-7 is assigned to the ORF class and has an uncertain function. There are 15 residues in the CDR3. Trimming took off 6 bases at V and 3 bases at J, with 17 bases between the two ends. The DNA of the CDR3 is TGTGCCAGCAGACCCGATGGGAGGGAGGACACTGAAGCTTTCTTT. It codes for CASRPDGREDTEAFF.

CDR3 nucleotide sequence: TGCAGCGTTGGACGGACTATCTTCGCCAATGAGCAGTTCTTC. Translated, it gives CSVGRTIFANEQFF. The rearrangement uses TRBV29-1 and TRBJ2-1, with D tentatively TRBD2 (6 bases). Trimming left V 4 bases short and J 6 bases short, with 16 bases between. The CDR3 spans 14 residues. Germline CDR1 SQVTM, CDR2 ANQGSEA.

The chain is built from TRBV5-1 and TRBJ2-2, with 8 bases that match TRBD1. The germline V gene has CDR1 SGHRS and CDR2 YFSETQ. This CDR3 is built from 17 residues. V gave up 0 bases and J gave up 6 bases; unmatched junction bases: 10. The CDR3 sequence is CASSLAPGQVASGELFF. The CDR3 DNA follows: TGCGCCAGCAGCTTGGCCCCGGGACAGGTTGCCTCCGGGGAGCTGTTTTTT.

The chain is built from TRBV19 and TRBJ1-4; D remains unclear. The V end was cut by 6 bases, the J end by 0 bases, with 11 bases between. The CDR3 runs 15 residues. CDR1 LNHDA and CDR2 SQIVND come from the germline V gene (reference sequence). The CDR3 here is CASRDMASTNEKLFF. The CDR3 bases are TGTGCCAGTAGGGATATGGCCTCAACTAATGAAAAACTGTTTTTT. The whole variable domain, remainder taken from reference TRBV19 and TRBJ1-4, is DGGITQSPKYLFRKEGQNVTLSCEQNLNHDAMYWYRQDPGQGLRLIYYSQIVNDFQKGDIAEGYSVSREKKESFPLTVTSAQKNPTAFYLCASRDMASTNEKLFFGSGTQLSVL.

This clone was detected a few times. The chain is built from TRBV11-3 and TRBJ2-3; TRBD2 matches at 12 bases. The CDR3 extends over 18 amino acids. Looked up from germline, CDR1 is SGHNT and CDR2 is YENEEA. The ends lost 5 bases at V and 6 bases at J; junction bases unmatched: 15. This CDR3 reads CASSPKDGLAGGMDTQYF. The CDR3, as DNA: TGTGCCAGCAGCCCGAAGGACGGGCTAGCGGGAGGGATGGATACGCAGTATTTT.

The DNA for the CDR3 is TGTGCCAGTAGCAAATTACAGGGAACAGAGACCCAGTACTTC. Translating gives CASSKLQGTETQYF. The chain uses TRBV19 and TRBJ2-5; D might be TRBD1 (6 bases). This CDR3 has 14 amino acids. The germline V gene has CDR1 LNHDA and CDR2 SQIVND (reference sequence). Between the trimmed V and J ends, which lost 6 bases and 4 bases, there was a span of 15 bases.